One sample yielded the 2 T cell receptor beta chains listed below, sequenced in a study of T cells after yellow fever vaccination. TCRdb re-analysed the 5' RACE reads in MiXCR, keeping a single row per CDR3 protein. The table shows some 350,000 distinct CDR3 sequences, with about 4% occurring only once. This sample comprised PBMCs, obtained 5 days after the yellow fever booster vaccination. Receptors originate from a man younger than 30 who received the YFV17D yellow fever vaccine.

This clonotype has only a few counts. The V and J genes are TRBV7-2 and TRBJ2-7; 7 nucleotides match TRBD2. CDR1 is SGHTA and CDR2 is FQGNSA in the germline V gene. This CDR3 has 13 residues. The trim removed 5 bases at V and 12 bases at J, leaving 13 bases unmatched. The CDR3 DNA follows: TGTGCCAGCAGCCGGGCGTCCGCGGGGGTTATGTACGTC. Its translation is CASSRASAGVMYV.

The chain employs TRBV7-3 and TRBJ2-3, with D tentatively TRBD2 (6 bases). Trimming shortened V by 5 bases and J by 2 bases, and 14 bases separated the two germline ends. The CDR3 consists of 15 residues. Germline CDR1 reads SGHTA; CDR2 reads FQGTGA. The CDR3 region has the DNA TGTGCCAGCAGCCCACATAGCGGTGTCACAGATACGCAGTATTTT. Amino acid sequence: CASSPHSGVTDTQYF.